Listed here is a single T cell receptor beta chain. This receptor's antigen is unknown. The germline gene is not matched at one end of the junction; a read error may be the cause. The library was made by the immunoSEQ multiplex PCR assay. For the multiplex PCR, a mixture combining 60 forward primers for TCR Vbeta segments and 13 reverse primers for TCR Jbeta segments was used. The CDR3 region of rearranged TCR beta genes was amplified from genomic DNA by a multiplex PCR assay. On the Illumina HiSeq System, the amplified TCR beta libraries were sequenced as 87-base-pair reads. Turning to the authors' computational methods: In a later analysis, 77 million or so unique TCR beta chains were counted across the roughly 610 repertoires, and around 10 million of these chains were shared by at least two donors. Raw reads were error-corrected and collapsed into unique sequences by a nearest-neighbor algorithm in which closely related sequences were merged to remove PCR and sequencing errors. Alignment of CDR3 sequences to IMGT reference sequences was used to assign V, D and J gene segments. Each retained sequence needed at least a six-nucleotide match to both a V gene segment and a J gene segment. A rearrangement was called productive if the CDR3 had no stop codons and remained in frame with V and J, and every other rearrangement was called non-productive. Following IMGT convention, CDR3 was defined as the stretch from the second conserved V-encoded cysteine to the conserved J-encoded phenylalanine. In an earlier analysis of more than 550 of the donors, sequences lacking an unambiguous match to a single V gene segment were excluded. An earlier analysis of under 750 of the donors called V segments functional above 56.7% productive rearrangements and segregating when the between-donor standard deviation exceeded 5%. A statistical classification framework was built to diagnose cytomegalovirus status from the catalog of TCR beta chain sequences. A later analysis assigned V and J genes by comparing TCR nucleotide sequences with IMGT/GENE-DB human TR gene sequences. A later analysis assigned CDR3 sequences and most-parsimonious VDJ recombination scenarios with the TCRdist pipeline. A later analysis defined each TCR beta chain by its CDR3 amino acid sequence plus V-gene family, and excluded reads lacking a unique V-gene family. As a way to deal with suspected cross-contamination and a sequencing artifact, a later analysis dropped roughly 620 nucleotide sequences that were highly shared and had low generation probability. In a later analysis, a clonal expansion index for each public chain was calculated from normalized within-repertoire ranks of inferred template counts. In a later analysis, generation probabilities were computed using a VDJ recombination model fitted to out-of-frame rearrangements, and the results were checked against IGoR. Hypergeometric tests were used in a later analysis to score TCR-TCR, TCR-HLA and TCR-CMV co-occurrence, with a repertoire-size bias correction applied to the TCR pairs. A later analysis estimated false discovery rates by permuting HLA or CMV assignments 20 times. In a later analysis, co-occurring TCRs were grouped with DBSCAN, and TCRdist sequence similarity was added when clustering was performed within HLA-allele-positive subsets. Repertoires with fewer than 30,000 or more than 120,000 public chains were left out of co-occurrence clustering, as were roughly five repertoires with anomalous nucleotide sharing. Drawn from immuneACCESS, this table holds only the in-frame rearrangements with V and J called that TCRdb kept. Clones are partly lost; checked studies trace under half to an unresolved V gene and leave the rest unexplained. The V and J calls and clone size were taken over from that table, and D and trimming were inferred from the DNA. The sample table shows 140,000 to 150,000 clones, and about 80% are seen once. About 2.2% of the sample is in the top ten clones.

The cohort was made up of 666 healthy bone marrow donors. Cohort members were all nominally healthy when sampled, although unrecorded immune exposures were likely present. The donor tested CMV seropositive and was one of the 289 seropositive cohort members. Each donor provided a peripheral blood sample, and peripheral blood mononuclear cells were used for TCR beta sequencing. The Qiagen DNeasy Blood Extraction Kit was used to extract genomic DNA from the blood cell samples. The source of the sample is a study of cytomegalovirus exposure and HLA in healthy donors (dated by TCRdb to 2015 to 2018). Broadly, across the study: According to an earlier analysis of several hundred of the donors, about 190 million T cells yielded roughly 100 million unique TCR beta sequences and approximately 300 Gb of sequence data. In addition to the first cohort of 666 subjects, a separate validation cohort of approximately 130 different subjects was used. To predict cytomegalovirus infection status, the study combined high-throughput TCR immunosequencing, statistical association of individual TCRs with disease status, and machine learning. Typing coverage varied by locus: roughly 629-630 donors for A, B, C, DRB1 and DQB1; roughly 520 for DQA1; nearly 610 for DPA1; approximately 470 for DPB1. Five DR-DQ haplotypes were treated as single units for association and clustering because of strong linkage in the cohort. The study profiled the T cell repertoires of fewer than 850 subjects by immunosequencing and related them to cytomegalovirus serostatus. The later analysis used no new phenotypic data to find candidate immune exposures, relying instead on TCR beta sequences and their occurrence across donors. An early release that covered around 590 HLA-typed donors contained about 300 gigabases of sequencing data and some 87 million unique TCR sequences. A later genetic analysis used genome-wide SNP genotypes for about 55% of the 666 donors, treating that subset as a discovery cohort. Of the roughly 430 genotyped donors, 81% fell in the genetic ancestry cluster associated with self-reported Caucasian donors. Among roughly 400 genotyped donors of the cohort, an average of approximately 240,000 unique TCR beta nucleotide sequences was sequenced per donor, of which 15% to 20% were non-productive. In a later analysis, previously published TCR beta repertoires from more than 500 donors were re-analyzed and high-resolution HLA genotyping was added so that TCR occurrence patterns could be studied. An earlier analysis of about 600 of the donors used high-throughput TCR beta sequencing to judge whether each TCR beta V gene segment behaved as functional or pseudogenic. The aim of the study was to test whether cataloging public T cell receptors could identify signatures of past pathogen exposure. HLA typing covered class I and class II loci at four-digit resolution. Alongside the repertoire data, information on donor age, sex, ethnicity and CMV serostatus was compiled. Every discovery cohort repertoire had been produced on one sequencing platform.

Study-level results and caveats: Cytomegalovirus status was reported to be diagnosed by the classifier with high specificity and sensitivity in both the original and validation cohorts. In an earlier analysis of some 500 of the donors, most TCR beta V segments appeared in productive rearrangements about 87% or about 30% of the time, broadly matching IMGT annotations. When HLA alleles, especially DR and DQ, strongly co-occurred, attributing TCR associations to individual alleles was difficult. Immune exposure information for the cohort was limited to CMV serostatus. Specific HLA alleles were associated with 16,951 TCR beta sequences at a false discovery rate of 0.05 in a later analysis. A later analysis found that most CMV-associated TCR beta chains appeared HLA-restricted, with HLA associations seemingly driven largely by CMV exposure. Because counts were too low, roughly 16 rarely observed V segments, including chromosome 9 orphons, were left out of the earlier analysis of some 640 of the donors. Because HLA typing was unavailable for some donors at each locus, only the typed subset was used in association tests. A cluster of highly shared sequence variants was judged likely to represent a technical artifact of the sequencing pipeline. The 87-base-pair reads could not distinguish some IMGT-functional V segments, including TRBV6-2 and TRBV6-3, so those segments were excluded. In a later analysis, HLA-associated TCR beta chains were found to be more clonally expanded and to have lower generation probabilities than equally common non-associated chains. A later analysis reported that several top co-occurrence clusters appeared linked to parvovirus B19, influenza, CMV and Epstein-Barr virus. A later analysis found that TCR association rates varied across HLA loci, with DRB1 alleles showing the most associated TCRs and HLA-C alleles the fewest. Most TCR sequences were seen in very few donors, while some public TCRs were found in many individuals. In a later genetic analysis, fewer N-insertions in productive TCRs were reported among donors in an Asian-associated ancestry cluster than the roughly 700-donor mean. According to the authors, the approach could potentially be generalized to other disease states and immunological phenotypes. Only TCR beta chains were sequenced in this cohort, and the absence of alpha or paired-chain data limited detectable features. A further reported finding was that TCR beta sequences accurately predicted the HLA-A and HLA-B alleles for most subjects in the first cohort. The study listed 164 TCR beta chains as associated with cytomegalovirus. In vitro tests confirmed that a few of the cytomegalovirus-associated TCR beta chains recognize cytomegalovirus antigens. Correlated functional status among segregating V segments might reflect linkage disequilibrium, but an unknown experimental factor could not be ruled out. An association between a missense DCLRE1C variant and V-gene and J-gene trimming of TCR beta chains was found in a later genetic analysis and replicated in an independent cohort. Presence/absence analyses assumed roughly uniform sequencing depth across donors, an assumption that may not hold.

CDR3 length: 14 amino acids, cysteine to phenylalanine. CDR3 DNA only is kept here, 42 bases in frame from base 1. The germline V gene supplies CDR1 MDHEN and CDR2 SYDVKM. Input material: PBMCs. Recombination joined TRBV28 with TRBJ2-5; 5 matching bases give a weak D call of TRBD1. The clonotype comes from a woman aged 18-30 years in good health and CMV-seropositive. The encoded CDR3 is CASSLGHPQGTQYF. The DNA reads TGTGCCAGCAGTTTGGGGCATCCCCAAGGGACCCAGTACTTC.